These T cell receptor beta chains were read from a single sample in a study of shared clonotypes between healthy human individuals. The assay was immunoSEQ multiplex PCR, and TCRdb's table has in-frame clones only and misses some. The sample lists fewer than 1.4 million clones; roughly 74% were seen once. Sequenced input: memory CD4+ T cells from PBMCs. These receptors came from a man between 18 and 29 years old in good health. Some clones in this sample may be carry-over from other donors' samples. The CDR3 runs from the conserved cysteine through the conserved F or W. Each record gives: D gene, clone size, J gene, V gene, CDR3 protein, CDR3 DNA. D genes are given only for firm matches. Rows may omit the clone size; those that give it use once, few, many or a size class.

d_gene: TRBD1
abundance: .
j_gene: TRBJ2-1
v_gene: TRBV4-3
CDR3aa: CASSRAFSGQGYNEQFF
CDR3nt: TGCGCCAGCAGCCGTGCCTTCTCCGGACAGGGGTACAATGAGCAGTTCTTC

d_gene: TRBD1
abundance: .
j_gene: TRBJ2-4
v_gene: TRBV5-1
CDR3aa: CASSLGETGATIQYF
CDR3nt: TGCGCCAGCAGCTTAGGGGAGACAGGGGCGACCATTCAGTACTTC

d_gene: .
abundance: few
j_gene: TRBJ1-1
v_gene: TRBV29-1
CDR3aa: CSVQGNTEAFF
CDR3nt: TGCAGCGTACAGGGTAACACTGAAGCTTTCTTT

d_gene: TRBD1
abundance: .
j_gene: TRBJ2-3
v_gene: TRBV18
CDR3aa: CASSLNGGQGSTDTQYF
CDR3nt: TGTGCCAGCTCCCTTAACGGCGGACAGGGCTCCACAGATACGCAGTATTTT

d_gene: .
abundance: .
j_gene: TRBJ1-5
v_gene: TRBV6-6
CDR3aa: CASSPVGENQPQHF
CDR3nt: TGTGCCAGCAGTCCGGTCGGGGAAAATCAGCCCCAGCATTTT

d_gene: TRBD1
abundance: .
j_gene: TRBJ2-5
v_gene: TRBV5-4
CDR3aa: CASRSGAQGQETQYF
CDR3nt: TGTGCCAGCAGGTCGGGCGCACAGGGGCAAGAGACCCAGTACTTC

d_gene: .
abundance: .
j_gene: TRBJ2-7
v_gene: TRBV30
CDR3aa: CAWSVPRRGAYEQYF
CDR3nt: TGTGCCTGGAGTGTACCGCGGAGGGGGGCCTACGAGCAGTACTTC

d_gene: .
abundance: .
j_gene: TRBJ2-1
v_gene: TRBV5-1
CDR3aa: CASSLGPVGEVPEQFF
CDR3nt: TGCGCCAGCAGCTTGGGCCCCGTCGGGGAGGTTCCTGAGCAGTTCTTC

d_gene: .
abundance: .
j_gene: TRBJ2-3
v_gene: TRBV4-3
CDR3aa: CASSQGSLGTDTQYF
CDR3nt: TGCGCCAGCAGCCAAGGGTCCCTGGGAACAGATACGCAGTATTTT

d_gene: TRBD2
abundance: .
j_gene: TRBJ2-1
v_gene: TRBV28
CDR3aa: CASKTSGSYNEQFF
CDR3nt: TGTGCCAGCAAAACTAGCGGCTCCTACAATGAGCAGTTCTTC

d_gene: TRBD2
abundance: .
j_gene: TRBJ2-5
v_gene: TRBV5-4
CDR3aa: CASSTGLAVQETQYF
CDR3nt: TGTGCCAGCAGCACGGGACTAGCGGTCCAAGAGACCCAGTACTTC

d_gene: .
abundance: .
j_gene: TRBJ1-1
v_gene: TRBV5-6
CDR3aa: CASSLGVVRIEAFF
CDR3nt: TGTGCCAGCAGCTTGGGGGTAGTACGGATCGAAGCTTTCTTT

d_gene: .
abundance: .
j_gene: TRBJ2-1
v_gene: TRBV5-6
CDR3aa: CASSSPPDEQFF
CDR3nt: TGTGCCAGCAGCTCACCCCCGGATGAGCAGTTCTTC

d_gene: .
abundance: .
j_gene: TRBJ1-4
v_gene: TRBV7-2
CDR3aa: CASSLGGTLTREKLFF
CDR3nt: TGTGCCAGCAGCTTAGGAGGGACCCTTACCCGCGAAAAACTGTTTTTT

d_gene: .
abundance: .
j_gene: TRBJ2-2
v_gene: TRBV5-1
CDR3aa: CASSRRGANTGELFF
CDR3nt: TGCGCCAGCAGCAGGCGGGGAGCGAACACCGGGGAGCTGTTTTTT

d_gene: TRBD2
abundance: .
j_gene: TRBJ2-1
v_gene: TRBV6-5
CDR3aa: CASKASGYNEQFF
CDR3nt: TGTGCCAGCAAGGCTAGCGGATACAATGAGCAGTTCTTC

d_gene: TRBD1
abundance: .
j_gene: TRBJ1-5
v_gene: TRBV2
CDR3aa: CASSEKDRAQPQHF
CDR3nt: TGTGCCAGCAGTGAAAAGGACAGGGCTCAGCCCCAGCATTTT

d_gene: TRBD2
abundance: .
j_gene: TRBJ2-7
v_gene: TRBV14
CDR3aa: CASSKSEGTSVPYEQYF
CDR3nt: TGTGCCAGCAGCAAAAGCGAGGGGACTAGCGTACCCTACGAGCAGTACTTC

d_gene: .
abundance: .
j_gene: TRBJ1-3
v_gene: TRBV28
CDR3aa: CASSLRPTGNTIYF
CDR3nt: TGTGCCAGCAGTCTCCGACCCACAGGAAACACCATATATTTT

d_gene: TRBD1
abundance: .
j_gene: TRBJ2-7
v_gene: TRBV7-9
CDR3aa: CASSKGQAPSYEQYF
CDR3nt: TGTGCCAGCAGCAAGGGACAGGCGCCCTCCTACGAGCAGTACTTC

d_gene: TRBD2
abundance: .
j_gene: TRBJ2-7
v_gene: TRBV5-1
CDR3aa: CASSPGGSNDEQYF
CDR3nt: TGCGCCAGCAGCCCCGGGGGGAGCAACGACGAGCAGTACTTC

d_gene: TRBD2
abundance: .
j_gene: TRBJ2-3
v_gene: TRBV4-2
CDR3aa: CASSSRRGSGGLSTDTQYF
CDR3nt: TGTGCCAGCAGCAGTCGAAGGGGTAGCGGGGGACTTAGCACAGATACGCAGTATTTT

d_gene: TRBD1
abundance: .
j_gene: TRBJ2-2
v_gene: TRBV5-1
CDR3aa: CASSDPQGVDGELFF
CDR3nt: TGCGCCAGCAGCGACCCACAGGGGGTGGACGGGGAGCTGTTTTTT

d_gene: TRBD1
abundance: .
j_gene: TRBJ1-6
v_gene: TRBV27
CDR3aa: CASSAGTAPGPLHF
CDR3nt: TGTGCCAGCAGTGCGGGGACAGCCCCTGGACCCCTCCACTTT

d_gene: .
abundance: .
j_gene: TRBJ2-1
v_gene: TRBV9
CDR3aa: CASSVTSSYNEQFF
CDR3nt: TGTGCCAGCAGCGTGACTAGTTCCTACAATGAGCAGTTCTTC

d_gene: .
abundance: .
j_gene: TRBJ2-7
v_gene: TRBV28
CDR3aa: CASRAGPSYEQYF
CDR3nt: TGTGCCAGCAGGGCAGGACCGAGCTACGAGCAGTACTTC

d_gene: .
abundance: .
j_gene: TRBJ2-5
v_gene: TRBV7-6
CDR3aa: CATSIGIQETQYF
CDR3nt: TGTGCCACCTCTATAGGGATACAAGAGACCCAGTACTTC

d_gene: TRBD2
abundance: .
j_gene: TRBJ2-3
v_gene: TRBV9
CDR3aa: CASSYLTSGSTDTQYF
CDR3nt: TGTGCCAGCAGCTACCTCACTAGCGGTAGCACAGATACGCAGTATTTT

d_gene: TRBD1
abundance: .
j_gene: TRBJ1-5
v_gene: TRBV27
CDR3aa: CASLPLQGAQPQHF
CDR3nt: TGTGCCAGCCTCCCCTTACAGGGGGCTCAGCCCCAGCATTTT

d_gene: .
abundance: once
j_gene: TRBJ2-1
v_gene: TRBV28
CDR3aa: CASSLQAGAPSYNEQFF
CDR3nt: TGTGCCAGCAGTTTACAAGCGGGTGCCCCCTCCTACAATGAGCAGTTCTTC

d_gene: .
abundance: .
j_gene: TRBJ1-2
v_gene: TRBV20-1
CDR3aa: CSAKHRVGYTF
CDR3nt: TGCAGTGCGAAACACAGGGTTGGCTACACCTTC

d_gene: .
abundance: few
j_gene: TRBJ2-7
v_gene: TRBV7-3
CDR3aa: CAIVGARGYEQYF
CDR3nt: TGTGCCATCGTGGGGGCACGGGGCTACGAGCAGTACTTC

d_gene: .
abundance: .
j_gene: TRBJ1-1
v_gene: TRBV7-9
CDR3aa: CASSLEVRTEAFF
CDR3nt: TGTGCCAGCAGCTTAGAGGTTCGAACTGAAGCTTTCTTT

d_gene: .
abundance: .
j_gene: TRBJ2-7
v_gene: TRBV30
CDR3aa: CAWTGTSYEQYF
CDR3nt: TGTGCCTGGACAGGGACCTCCTACGAGCAGTACTTC

d_gene: .
abundance: many
j_gene: TRBJ2-7
v_gene: TRBV18
CDR3aa: CASSRGLEYEQYF
CDR3nt: TGTGCCAGCTCTCGGGGGCTCGAGTACGAGCAGTACTTC

d_gene: TRBD1
abundance: .
j_gene: TRBJ1-4
v_gene: TRBV15
CDR3aa: CATSQQTGRNEKLFF
CDR3nt: TGTGCCACCAGCCAACAGACAGGGCGGAATGAAAAACTGTTTTTT

d_gene: .
abundance: .
j_gene: TRBJ2-3
v_gene: TRBV2
CDR3aa: CASSVTRDEGTQYF
CDR3nt: TGTGCCAGCAGTGTGACAAGGGATGAAGGGACGCAGTATTTT

d_gene: TRBD1
abundance: .
j_gene: TRBJ2-5
v_gene: TRBV7-3
CDR3aa: CASSRTGGGETQYF
CDR3nt: TGTGCCAGCAGCAGGACAGGGGGCGGGGAGACCCAGTACTTC

d_gene: TRBD2
abundance: .
j_gene: TRBJ2-1
v_gene: TRBV10-2
CDR3aa: CASSGGPTSGEQFF
CDR3nt: TGCGCCAGCAGTGGGGGCCCTACTAGCGGCGAGCAGTTCTTC

d_gene: TRBD1
abundance: few
j_gene: TRBJ1-1
v_gene: TRBV5-1
CDR3aa: CASSLASAGGTEAFF
CDR3nt: TGCGCCAGCAGCTTGGCCTCCGCAGGGGGCACTGAAGCTTTCTTT

d_gene: TRBD2
abundance: once
j_gene: TRBJ2-1
v_gene: TRBV27
CDR3aa: CASISGTSGDNEQFF
CDR3nt: TGTGCCAGCATCTCCGGGACTAGCGGGGACAATGAGCAGTTCTTC

d_gene: TRBD2
abundance: .
j_gene: TRBJ2-1
v_gene: TRBV9
CDR3aa: CASSVGGGSRYNEQFF
CDR3nt: TGTGCCAGCAGCGTAGGTGGCGGGAGTCGGTACAATGAGCAGTTCTTC

d_gene: TRBD2
abundance: .
j_gene: TRBJ2-5
v_gene: TRBV2
CDR3aa: CASSQGLVDQETQYF
CDR3nt: TGTGCCAGCAGCCAGGGACTAGTAGACCAAGAGACCCAGTACTTC

d_gene: TRBD2
abundance: .
j_gene: TRBJ2-3
v_gene: TRBV7-2
CDR3aa: CASSSSGGGTDTQYF
CDR3nt: TGTGCCAGCAGCTCTTCCGGCGGGGGTACAGATACGCAGTATTTT

d_gene: .
abundance: .
j_gene: TRBJ2-5
v_gene: TRBV14
CDR3aa: CASRQTGVRETQYF
CDR3nt: TGTGCCAGCAGACAGACCGGGGTTAGGGAGACCCAGTACTTC

d_gene: .
abundance: few
j_gene: TRBJ1-5
v_gene: TRBV7-9
CDR3aa: CASSPDSHQPQHF
CDR3nt: TGTGCCAGCAGCCCGGACAGCCATCAGCCCCAGCATTTT

d_gene: .
abundance: .
j_gene: TRBJ2-7
v_gene: TRBV2
CDR3aa: CASDRVYEQYF
CDR3nt: TGTGCCTCCGACCGGGTCTACGAGCAGTACTTC

d_gene: TRBD1
abundance: few
j_gene: TRBJ1-1
v_gene: TRBV5-1
CDR3aa: CASSGEQGITEAFF
CDR3nt: TGCGCCAGCAGCGGGGAACAGGGGATCACTGAAGCTTTCTTT